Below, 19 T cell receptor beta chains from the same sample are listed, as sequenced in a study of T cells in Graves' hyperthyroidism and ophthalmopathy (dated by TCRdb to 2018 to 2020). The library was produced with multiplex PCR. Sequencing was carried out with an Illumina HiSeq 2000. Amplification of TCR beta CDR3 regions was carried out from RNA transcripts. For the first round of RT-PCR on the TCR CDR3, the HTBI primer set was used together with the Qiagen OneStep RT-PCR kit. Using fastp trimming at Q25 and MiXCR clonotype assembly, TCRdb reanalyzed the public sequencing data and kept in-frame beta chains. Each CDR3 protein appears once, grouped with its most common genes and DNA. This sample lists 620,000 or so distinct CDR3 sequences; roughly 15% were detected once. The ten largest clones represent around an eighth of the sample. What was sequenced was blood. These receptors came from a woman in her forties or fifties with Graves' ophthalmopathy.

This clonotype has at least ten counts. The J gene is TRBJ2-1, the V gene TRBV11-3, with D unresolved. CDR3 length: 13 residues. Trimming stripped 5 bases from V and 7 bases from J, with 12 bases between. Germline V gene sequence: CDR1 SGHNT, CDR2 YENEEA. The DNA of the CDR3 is TGTGCCAGCAGCGTGGGATATAGGAATGAGCAGTTCTTC. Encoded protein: CASSVGYRNEQFF.

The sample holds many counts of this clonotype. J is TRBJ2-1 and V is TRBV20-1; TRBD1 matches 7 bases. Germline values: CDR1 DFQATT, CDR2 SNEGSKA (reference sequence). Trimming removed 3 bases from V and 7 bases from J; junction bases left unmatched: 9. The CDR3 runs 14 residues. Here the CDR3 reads CSASWYRGSNEQFF. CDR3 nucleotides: TGCAGTGCTAGTTGGTACAGGGGATCGAATGAGCAGTTCTTC.

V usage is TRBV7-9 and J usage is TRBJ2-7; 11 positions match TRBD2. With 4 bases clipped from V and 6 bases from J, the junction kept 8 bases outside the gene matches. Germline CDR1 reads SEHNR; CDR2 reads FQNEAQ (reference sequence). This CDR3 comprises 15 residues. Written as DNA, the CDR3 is TGTGCCAGCAGCTCCATAGCGGGAGGGCCGGGCGAGCAGTACTTC. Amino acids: CASSSIAGGPGEQYF.

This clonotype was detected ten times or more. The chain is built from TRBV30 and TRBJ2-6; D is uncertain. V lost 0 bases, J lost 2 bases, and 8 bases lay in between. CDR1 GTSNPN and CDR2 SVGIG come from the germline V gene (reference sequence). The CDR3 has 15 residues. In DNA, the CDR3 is TGTGCCTGGAGTGTAGTGCAAACTGGGGCCAACGTCCTGACTTTC. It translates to CAWSVVQTGANVLTF.

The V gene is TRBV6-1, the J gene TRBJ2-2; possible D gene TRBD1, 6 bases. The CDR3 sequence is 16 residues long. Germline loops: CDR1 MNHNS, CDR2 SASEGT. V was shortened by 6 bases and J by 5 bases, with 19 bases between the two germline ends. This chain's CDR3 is CASSPAHRAETGELFF. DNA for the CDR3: TGTGCCAGCAGCCCAGCCCACAGGGCGGAAACCGGGGAGCTGTTTTTT.

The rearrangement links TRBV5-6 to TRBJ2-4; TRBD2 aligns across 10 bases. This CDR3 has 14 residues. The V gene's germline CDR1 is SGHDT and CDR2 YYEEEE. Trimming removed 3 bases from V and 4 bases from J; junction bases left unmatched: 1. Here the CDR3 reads CASSSSGRKNIQYF. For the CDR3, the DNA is TGTGCCAGCAGCTCTAGCGGGAGAAAAAACATTCAGTACTTC.

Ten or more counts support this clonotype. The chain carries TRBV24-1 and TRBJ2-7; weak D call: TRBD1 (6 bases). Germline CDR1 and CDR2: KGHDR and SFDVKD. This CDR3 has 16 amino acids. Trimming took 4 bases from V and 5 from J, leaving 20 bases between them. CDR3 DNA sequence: TGTGCCACCAGTGACTCGACCTCAGGGGTTCGGCACGAGCAGTACTTC. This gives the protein CATSDSTSGVRHEQYF.

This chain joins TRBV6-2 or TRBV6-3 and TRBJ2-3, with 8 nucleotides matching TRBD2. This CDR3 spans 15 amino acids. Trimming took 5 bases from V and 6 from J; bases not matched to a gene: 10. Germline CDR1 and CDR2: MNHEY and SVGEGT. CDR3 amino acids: CASSLREGILDTQYF. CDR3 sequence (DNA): TGTGCCAGCAGTCTCCGGGAGGGGATTTTGGATACGCAGTATTTT.

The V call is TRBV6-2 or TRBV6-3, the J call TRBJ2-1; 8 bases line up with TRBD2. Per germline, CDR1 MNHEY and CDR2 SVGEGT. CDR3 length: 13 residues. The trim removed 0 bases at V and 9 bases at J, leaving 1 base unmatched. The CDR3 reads CASSYSGTSEQFF. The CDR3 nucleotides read TGTGCCAGCAGTTACTCGGGGACTAGTGAGCAGTTCTTC.

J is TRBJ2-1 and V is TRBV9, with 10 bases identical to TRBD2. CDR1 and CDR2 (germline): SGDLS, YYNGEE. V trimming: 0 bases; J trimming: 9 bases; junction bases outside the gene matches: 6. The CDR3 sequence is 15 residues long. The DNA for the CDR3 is TGTGCCAGCAGCGTAGATCTAGCGGGAGTGGGTGAGCAGTTCTTC. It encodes CASSVDLAGVGEQFF.

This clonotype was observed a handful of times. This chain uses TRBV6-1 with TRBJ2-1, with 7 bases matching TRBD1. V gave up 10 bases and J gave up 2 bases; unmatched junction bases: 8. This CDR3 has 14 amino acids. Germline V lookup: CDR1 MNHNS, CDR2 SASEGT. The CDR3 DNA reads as TGTGCCACCGCGGACAGGCCCCCCTACAATGAGCAGTTCTTC. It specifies CATADRPPYNEQFF.

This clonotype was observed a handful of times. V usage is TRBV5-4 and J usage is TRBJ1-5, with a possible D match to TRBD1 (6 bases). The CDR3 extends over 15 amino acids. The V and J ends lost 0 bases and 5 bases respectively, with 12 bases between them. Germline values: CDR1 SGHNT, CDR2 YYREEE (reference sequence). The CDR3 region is CASSLAGGSDQPQHF. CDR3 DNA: TGTGCCAGCAGCTTGGCGGGGGGCTCCGATCAGCCCCAGCATTTT.

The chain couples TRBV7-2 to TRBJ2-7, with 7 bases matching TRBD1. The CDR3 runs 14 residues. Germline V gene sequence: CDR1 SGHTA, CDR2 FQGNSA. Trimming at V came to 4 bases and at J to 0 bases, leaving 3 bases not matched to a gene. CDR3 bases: TGTGCCAGCAGCTGGGGACAGAGCTCCTACGAGCAGTACTTC. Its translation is CASSWGQSSYEQYF.

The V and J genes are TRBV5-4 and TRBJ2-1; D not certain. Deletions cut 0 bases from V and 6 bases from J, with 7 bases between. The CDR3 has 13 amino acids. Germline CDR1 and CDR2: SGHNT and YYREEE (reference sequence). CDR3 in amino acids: CASSLVPINEQFF. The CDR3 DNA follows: TGTGCCAGCAGCTTGGTCCCGATCAATGAGCAGTTCTTC.

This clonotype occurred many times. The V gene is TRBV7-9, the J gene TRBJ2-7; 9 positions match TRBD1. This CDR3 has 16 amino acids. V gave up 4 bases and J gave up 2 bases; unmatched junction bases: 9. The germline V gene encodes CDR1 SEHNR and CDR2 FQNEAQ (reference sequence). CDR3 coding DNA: TGTGCCAGCAGCTCAGCTACACAGGGGGCGGCCTACGAGCAGTACTTC. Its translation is CASSSATQGAAYEQYF.

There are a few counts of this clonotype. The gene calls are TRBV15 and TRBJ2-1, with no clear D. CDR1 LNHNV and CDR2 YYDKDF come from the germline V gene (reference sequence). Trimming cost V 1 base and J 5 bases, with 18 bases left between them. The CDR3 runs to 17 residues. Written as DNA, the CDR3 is TGTGCCACCAGCAGAGTGGGTTGGTCTAGTGGGCACAATGAGCAGTTCTTC. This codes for CATSRVGWSSGHNEQFF.

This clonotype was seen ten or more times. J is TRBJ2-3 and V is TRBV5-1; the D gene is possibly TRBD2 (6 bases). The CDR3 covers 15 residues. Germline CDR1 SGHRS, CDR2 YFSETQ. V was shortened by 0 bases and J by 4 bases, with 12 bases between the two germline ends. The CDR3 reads CASSLGASEADTQYF. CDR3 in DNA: TGCGCCAGCAGCTTGGGTGCTAGCGAGGCAGATACGCAGTATTTT.

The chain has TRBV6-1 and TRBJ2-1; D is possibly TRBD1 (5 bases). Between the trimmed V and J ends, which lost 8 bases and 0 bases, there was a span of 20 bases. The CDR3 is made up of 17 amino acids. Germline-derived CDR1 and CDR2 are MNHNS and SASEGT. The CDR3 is CASQQGWGTSSYNEQFF. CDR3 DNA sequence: TGTGCCAGCCAGCAAGGTTGGGGCACCAGCTCCTACAATGAGCAGTTCTTC.

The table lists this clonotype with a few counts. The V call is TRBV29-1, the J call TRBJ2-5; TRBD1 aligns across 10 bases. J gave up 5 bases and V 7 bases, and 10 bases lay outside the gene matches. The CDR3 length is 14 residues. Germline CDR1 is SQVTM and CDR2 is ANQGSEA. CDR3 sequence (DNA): TGCAGCGCCGGAGGGACAGGGGTTCCCGAGACCCAGTACTTC. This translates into CSAGGTGVPETQYF.